These T cell receptor beta chains were read from a single sample in a study of cytomegalovirus exposure and HLA in healthy donors. The method was immunoSEQ multiplex PCR; TCRdb's version includes in-frame clones alone and lacks a portion of them. Among around 190,000 clones, around 75% were seen once, and the ten largest hold approximately 2.6%. Material: PBMCs. The receptors shown here come from a female donor in good health and CMV-seronegative. The CDR3 runs from the conserved cysteine through the conserved F or W. D genes are given only for firm matches. Size tells how often a clone was seen (once, few, many) or the class of an expanded clone, and some rows leave it out.

cdr3_nt: TGTGCCAGCAGCTTATCAGGGGAAGCTTTCTTT; cdr3_aa: CASSLSGEAFF; j_call: TRBJ1-1; d_call: -; v_call: TRBV7-9; clone_size: -
cdr3_nt: TGCGCCAGCAGCAGGGGATCTCGGGGCACAGATACGCAGTATTTT; cdr3_aa: CASSRGSRGTDTQYF; j_call: TRBJ2-3; d_call: -; v_call: TRBV5-1; clone_size: few
cdr3_nt: TGTGCCAGCAGCGTTAGGGGTAGCGGGAGTGCAGATACGCAGTATTTT; cdr3_aa: CASSVRGSGSADTQYF; j_call: TRBJ2-3; d_call: TRBD2; v_call: TRBV7-2; clone_size: -
cdr3_nt: TGTGCTACCACGAGACAGGGGAATGAAAAACTGTTTTTT; cdr3_aa: CATTRQGNEKLFF; j_call: TRBJ1-4; d_call: TRBD1; v_call: TRBV5-6; clone_size: few
cdr3_nt: TGTGCCAGCAGTTTATCAAACATACACAATGAGCAGTTCTTC; cdr3_aa: CASSLSNIHNEQFF; j_call: TRBJ2-1; d_call: -; v_call: TRBV27; clone_size: once
cdr3_nt: TGTGCCAGCAGCCTTGGGACTAGCGGGATGAACACCGGGGAGCTGTTTTTT; cdr3_aa: CASSLGTSGMNTGELFF; j_call: TRBJ2-2; d_call: TRBD2; v_call: TRBV7-8; clone_size: -
cdr3_nt: TGTGCCAGCAGCGTGGGACTAGCGGGAGCTGGGGCCAACGTCCTGACTTTC; cdr3_aa: CASSVGLAGAGANVLTF; j_call: TRBJ2-6; d_call: TRBD2; v_call: TRBV9; clone_size: -
cdr3_nt: TGTGCCAGCAGCTTAATCGGGAGGGCAGCCGGGGAGCTGTTTTTT; cdr3_aa: CASSLIGRAAGELFF; j_call: TRBJ2-2; d_call: TRBD2; v_call: TRBV7-3; clone_size: -
cdr3_nt: TGTGCCAGCAGTGTACTCCCCCCGGGAGGGTTGACCTCTGGGGCCAACGTCCTGACTTTC; cdr3_aa: CASSVLPPGGLTSGANVLTF; j_call: TRBJ2-6; d_call: TRBD2; v_call: TRBV2; clone_size: -
cdr3_nt: TGTGCCAGCAGCTTAGATTATAGCAATCAGCCCCAGCATTTT; cdr3_aa: CASSLDYSNQPQHF; j_call: TRBJ1-5; d_call: -; v_call: TRBV7-8; clone_size: once
cdr3_nt: TGTGCCAGCAGCTTCTCGCCCACCGGGGAGCAGTACTTC; cdr3_aa: CASSFSPTGEQYF; j_call: TRBJ2-7; d_call: -; v_call: TRBV7-9; clone_size: -
cdr3_nt: TGTGCCAGCAGCGCGACAGGGGAAAAGAACACTGAAGCTTTCTTT; cdr3_aa: CASSATGEKNTEAFF; j_call: TRBJ1-1; d_call: TRBD1; v_call: TRBV6-1; clone_size: few
cdr3_nt: TGTGCCAGCAGCCAAGAAGGGGGACACCGAAGTTATGGAAACACCATATATTTT; cdr3_aa: CASSQEGGHRSYGNTIYF; j_call: TRBJ1-3; d_call: -; v_call: TRBV4-2; clone_size: few
cdr3_nt: TGCGCCAGCAGCCAAGAGATGGAACAGGCGGACTACGAGCAGTACTTC; cdr3_aa: CASSQEMEQADYEQYF; j_call: TRBJ2-7; d_call: -; v_call: TRBV4-1; clone_size: few
cdr3_nt: TGCGCCAGCAGCCCATATACAGGGACCTATGGCTACACCTTC; cdr3_aa: CASSPYTGTYGYTF; j_call: TRBJ1-2; d_call: -; v_call: TRBV5-1; clone_size: few
cdr3_nt: TGTGCCAGCAGCCAAGTCTTCGCGGGGACAGGGGTCGACGAGCAGTACTTC; cdr3_aa: CASSQVFAGTGVDEQYF; j_call: TRBJ2-7; d_call: TRBD1; v_call: TRBV4-2; clone_size: -
cdr3_nt: TGCAGTGCTAGAGTCGGGACAGAGCAGTTCTTC; cdr3_aa: CSARVGTEQFF; j_call: TRBJ2-1; d_call: -; v_call: TRBV20-1; clone_size: -
cdr3_nt: TGCAGCGTTGAAGACAGTGGGAGGGCCTTAAACACCGGGGAGCTGTTTTTT; cdr3_aa: CSVEDSGRALNTGELFF; j_call: TRBJ2-2; d_call: TRBD2; v_call: TRBV29-1; clone_size: -
cdr3_nt: TGTGCCAGCAGCTTGGGCCCCCCCCAGGGGGTGACTGGAAACACCATATATTTT; cdr3_aa: CASSLGPPQGVTGNTIYF; j_call: TRBJ1-3; d_call: TRBD1; v_call: TRBV5-6; clone_size: -
cdr3_nt: TGTGCCAGCAGTGAAGCGCTCCCAGGGAACTATGGCTACACCTTC; cdr3_aa: CASSEALPGNYGYTF; j_call: TRBJ1-2; d_call: -; v_call: TRBV6-1; clone_size: -
cdr3_nt: TGTGCCAGCACCCGACAGGGGGATGGCTACACCTTC; cdr3_aa: CASTRQGDGYTF; j_call: TRBJ1-2; d_call: TRBD1; v_call: TRBV6-5; clone_size: -
cdr3_nt: TGTGCCAGCAGCTTAGATCTGACGGGAAACACGCAGTATTTT; cdr3_aa: CASSLDLTGNTQYF; j_call: TRBJ2-3; d_call: -; v_call: TRBV11-2; clone_size: few
cdr3_nt: TGTGCCAGCAGCAACGGGACTACACTCCCCGAGCAGTTCTTC; cdr3_aa: CASSNGTTLPEQFF; j_call: TRBJ2-1; d_call: TRBD2; v_call: TRBV27; clone_size: -
cdr3_nt: TGTGCCAGCAGTGAGGGACAGGGTAACAATCAGCCCCAGCATTTT; cdr3_aa: CASSEGQGNNQPQHF; j_call: TRBJ1-5; d_call: TRBD1; v_call: TRBV6-4; clone_size: -
cdr3_nt: TGTGCCAGCAGCCCCGACAGGGGATATGGCTACACCTTC; cdr3_aa: CASSPDRGYGYTF; j_call: TRBJ1-2; d_call: TRBD1; v_call: TRBV9; clone_size: once
cdr3_nt: TGTGCCAGCAGTTTGGGAGGGACTGGATACAATGAGCAGTTCTTC; cdr3_aa: CASSLGGTGYNEQFF; j_call: TRBJ2-1; d_call: TRBD2; v_call: TRBV28; clone_size: -
cdr3_nt: TGTGCCAGCAGCCGGGACACGAGCTCCTACAATGAGCAGTTCTTC; cdr3_aa: CASSRDTSSYNEQFF; j_call: TRBJ2-1; d_call: -; v_call: TRBV7-9; clone_size: -
cdr3_nt: TGTGCCAGCAGCCTCCAAGCCGGGACAGCCTTCGGCTACAATGAGCAGTTCTTC; cdr3_aa: CASSLQAGTAFGYNEQFF; j_call: TRBJ2-1; d_call: TRBD1; v_call: TRBV14; clone_size: few
cdr3_nt: TGTGCCAGCAGCTTATCACAGGGAGGAAACACCATATATTTT; cdr3_aa: CASSLSQGGNTIYF; j_call: TRBJ1-3; d_call: -; v_call: TRBV5-5; clone_size: -
cdr3_nt: TGTGCCAGCAGTCGCACCCGACTAGCCCTCTCCTACAATGAGCAGTTCTTC; cdr3_aa: CASSRTRLALSYNEQFF; j_call: TRBJ2-1; d_call: TRBD2; v_call: TRBV7-2; clone_size: -
cdr3_nt: TGTGCCAGCAGTCCTCCGGGCGGGCGGGAGCTGTTTTTT; cdr3_aa: CASSPPGGRELFF; j_call: TRBJ2-2; d_call: -; v_call: TRBV11-2; clone_size: once
cdr3_nt: TGTGCCAGCAGCTCCCAGGGTTTGAGGTCACCCCTCCACTTT; cdr3_aa: CASSSQGLRSPLHF; j_call: TRBJ1-6; d_call: -; v_call: TRBV7-6; clone_size: -
cdr3_nt: TGTGCCAGTAGTATGGGGTCAGCGGGAGTGGGGACCCAGTACTTC; cdr3_aa: CASSMGSAGVGTQYF; j_call: TRBJ2-5; d_call: TRBD2; v_call: TRBV19; clone_size: -
cdr3_nt: TGTGCCTGGAGTCGGGGACTAGCGGGTTCCGGGGAGCTGTTTTTT; cdr3_aa: CAWSRGLAGSGELFF; j_call: TRBJ2-2; d_call: TRBD2; v_call: TRBV30; clone_size: -
cdr3_nt: TGTGCCAGCAGCCCGGGACAGGGGTTCACCGGGGAGCTGTTTTTT; cdr3_aa: CASSPGQGFTGELFF; j_call: TRBJ2-2; d_call: TRBD1; v_call: TRBV5-8; clone_size: -
cdr3_nt: TGTGCCAGCAGTCTAACCGGGACAGGGGGGTCAGATACGCAGTATTTT; cdr3_aa: CASSLTGTGGSDTQYF; j_call: TRBJ2-3; d_call: TRBD1; v_call: TRBV28; clone_size: -
cdr3_nt: TGTGCCAGCAGTTTCTTTCTTAACACTGAAGCTTTCTTT; cdr3_aa: CASSFFLNTEAFF; j_call: TRBJ1-1; d_call: -; v_call: TRBV27; clone_size: -
cdr3_nt: TGTGCCAGCAGTTTAACTAGCGGGAGCGATGAGCAGTTCTTC; cdr3_aa: CASSLTSGSDEQFF; j_call: TRBJ2-1; d_call: TRBD2; v_call: TRBV28; clone_size: -
cdr3_nt: TGTGCCAGCAGGGGGGGACAGGCTCGGGCCAACGTCCTGACTTTC; cdr3_aa: CASRGGQARANVLTF; j_call: TRBJ2-6; d_call: TRBD1; v_call: TRBV2; clone_size: -
cdr3_nt: TGTGCCAGCAGCGTAGCGGGACTAGCGAGGCACGAGCAGTACTTC; cdr3_aa: CASSVAGLARHEQYF; j_call: TRBJ2-7; d_call: TRBD2; v_call: TRBV9; clone_size: few
cdr3_nt: TGTTCCAGCAGCCCCTTCTCGGGGACCTACAATGAGCAGTTCTTC; cdr3_aa: CSSSPFSGTYNEQFF; j_call: TRBJ2-1; d_call: -; v_call: TRBV7-9; clone_size: -
cdr3_nt: TGTGCCAGCAGTGAATTTGGGACGGACAGGGGGAAAAAACTGTTTTTT; cdr3_aa: CASSEFGTDRGKKLFF; j_call: TRBJ1-4; d_call: TRBD1; v_call: TRBV6-1; clone_size: few
cdr3_nt: TGCGCCAGCAGCTTGGCCCGAACAGGGCAGGATGGCTACACCTTC; cdr3_aa: CASSLARTGQDGYTF; j_call: TRBJ1-2; d_call: -; v_call: TRBV5-1; clone_size: -
cdr3_nt: TGTGCCACCAGAACCGGGACAGATTCAACAGATACGCAGTATTTT; cdr3_aa: CATRTGTDSTDTQYF; j_call: TRBJ2-3; d_call: TRBD1; v_call: TRBV15; clone_size: -
cdr3_nt: TGTGCCAGCAGCTTAGCAGAGAACACTGAAGCTTTCTTT; cdr3_aa: CASSLAENTEAFF; j_call: TRBJ1-1; d_call: -; v_call: TRBV11-2; clone_size: -
cdr3_nt: TGTGCCAGTAGTATACTAGCGGGAGGCCAAGAGACCCAGTACTTC; cdr3_aa: CASSILAGGQETQYF; j_call: TRBJ2-5; d_call: TRBD2; v_call: TRBV19; clone_size: -
cdr3_nt: TGTGCCAGCAGTAGATGGACAGGGATGAACACTGAAGCTTTCTTT; cdr3_aa: CASSRWTGMNTEAFF; j_call: TRBJ1-1; d_call: TRBD1; v_call: TRBV6-1; clone_size: -
cdr3_nt: TGCGCCAGCAGCTCCGCCGGGACAGGGACGCACGAGCAGTACTTC; cdr3_aa: CASSSAGTGTHEQYF; j_call: TRBJ2-7; d_call: TRBD1; v_call: TRBV5-1; clone_size: -
cdr3_nt: TGTGCCAGCAGCTCCCCAGGGGCAGGCGCAGATACGCAGTATTTT; cdr3_aa: CASSSPGAGADTQYF; j_call: TRBJ2-3; d_call: -; v_call: TRBV11-3; clone_size: few
cdr3_nt: TGTGCCAGCAGTCCCTCCCGACAGGGGATAACTAACTATGGCTACACCTTC; cdr3_aa: CASSPSRQGITNYGYTF; j_call: TRBJ1-2; d_call: TRBD1; v_call: TRBV27; clone_size: -
cdr3_nt: TGTGCCAGCAGCCCAGGGACTAGCGGGGGCAATGAGCAGTTCTTC; cdr3_aa: CASSPGTSGGNEQFF; j_call: TRBJ2-1; d_call: TRBD2; v_call: TRBV7-2; clone_size: -